The 29 T cell receptor beta chains listed next were all sequenced from one sample in a study of human T cells and chemical hapten exposure. Time point noted: patch test 2, 6 weeks after DPC sensitization. Specified treatment: therapeutic diphenylcyclopropenone sensitization with weekly scalp DPC. From the RACE reads, TCRdb called clonotypes with MiXCR, one entry per CDR3 protein. The repertoire holds 360,000 or so distinct CDR3 sequences, with about 6.9% as singletons. The specimen was whole blood, collected in connection with sensitization to the hapten diphenylcyclopropenone (DPC). Receptors were obtained from a woman aged 18-30 years with alopecia areata. Some clones in this sample may be carry-over from other donors' samples.

The chain joins TRBV10-3 to TRBJ2-7; D gene uncertain. Trimming took 0 bases from V and 2 from J, leaving 11 bases between them. Germline lookup yields CDR1 ENHRY and CDR2 SYGVKD. The CDR3 is 15 amino acids. The DNA of the CDR3 is TGTGCCATCAGTGAGTCTGGCAGGAGACCCTACGAGCAGTACTTC. Its protein product is CAISESGRRPYEQYF.

In its sample, this clonotype was seen a few times. The CDR3 is CSVQSNTEAFF. The CDR3 DNA follows: TGCAGCGTTCAGAGTAACACTGAAGCTTTCTTT. This chain joins TRBV29-1 and TRBJ1-1, with D unresolved. Trimming cost V 5 bases and J 2 bases, with 6 bases left between them. Germline V gene data show CDR1 as SQVTM and CDR2 as ANQGSEA. The CDR3 loop spans 11 amino acids.

This clonotype was picked up many times. V and J are TRBV20-1 and TRBJ1-5, with unresolved D. This CDR3 is 13 amino acids long. Deletions cut 5 bases from V and 4 bases from J, with 12 bases between. Germline V CDR1 and CDR2: DFQATT, SNEGSKA (reference sequence). The CDR3 reads CSAWRLGNQPQHF. The CDR3 bases are TGCAGTGCTTGGCGTCTGGGAAATCAGCCCCAGCATTTT.

V and J are TRBV3-1 and TRBJ1-6; a possible D gene is TRBD1 (6 bases). Trimming left V 0 bases short and J 6 bases short, with 6 bases between. From germline, CDR1 is LGHDT and CDR2 YNNKEL (reference sequence). The CDR3 spans 14 residues. DNA of the CDR3: TGTGCCAGCAGCCAAGAAGGGGGTAATTCACCCCTCCACTTT. Translating it yields CASSQEGGNSPLHF.

This clonotype was counted only a few times. The chain recombines TRBV13 with TRBJ2-4; 10 positions match TRBD1. Germline V gene lookup returns CDR1 PRHDT and CDR2 FYEKMQ (reference sequence). CDR3 length: 16 amino acids. The V and J ends lost 4 bases and 2 bases, in that order; junction bases with no gene match: 5. The chain's CDR3 is CASSWGTGESKNIQYF. The CDR3 region has the DNA TGTGCCAGCAGCTGGGGGACAGGGGAATCCAAAAACATTCAGTACTTC.

This clonotype was seen repeatedly, ten times or more. J is TRBJ2-3 and V is TRBV5-6, with D possibly being TRBD1 (6 bases). The CDR3 is 13 amino acids. Trimming shortened V by 4 bases and J by 6 bases, and 12 bases separated the two germline ends. The germline V gene encodes CDR1 SGHDT and CDR2 YYEEEE. CDR3: CASSSGQLDTQYF. DNA of the CDR3: TGTGCCAGCAGCAGCGGACAGTTGGATACGCAGTATTTT.

The J gene is TRBJ1-2, the V gene TRBV4-3; 7 positions agree with TRBD1. Germline CDR1 is LGHNA and CDR2 is YSLEER. V shed 3 bases and J 4 bases; nucleotides not matched to a gene: 8. This CDR3 comprises 15 residues. In DNA form, the CDR3 reads TGCGCCAGCAGCCATACCCGGGACAGAGTCTATGGCTACACCTTC. Its translation: CASSHTRDRVYGYTF.

This clonotype was seen at least ten times. CDR3 sequence (DNA): TGTGCCAGCAGCGTAGATGAGGGGAGGCTATCCACGGAGGGAGCTTTCTTT. This codes for CASSVDEGRLSTEGAFF. The chain joins TRBV9 to TRBJ1-1, with D tentatively TRBD1 (5 bases). Germline V gene lookup returns CDR1 SGDLS and CDR2 YYNGEE. The CDR3 spans 17 residues. V lost 0 bases to trimming and J lost 10 bases, with 25 bases between them.

This clonotype has a count of ten or more. J is TRBJ2-1 and V is TRBV7-9, with TRBD2 identical over 11 bases. CDR3 length: 16 amino acids. J gave up 6 bases and V 1 base, and 5 bases lay outside the gene matches. Germline CDR1 SEHNR, CDR2 FQNEAQ (reference sequence). The CDR3: CASSLGLAGGRNEQFF. The CDR3 DNA follows: TGTGCCAGCAGCTTAGGCCTAGCGGGGGGCCGCAATGAGCAGTTCTTC.

V is TRBV20-1 and J is TRBJ2-7, with TRBD2 matching 13 bases. This CDR3 has 14 amino acids. Germline CDR1 reads DFQATT; CDR2 reads SNEGSKA (reference sequence). The CDR3 sequence: CSPMTSGGSYEQYF. CDR3 DNA: TGCAGCCCGATGACTAGCGGGGGGTCCTACGAGCAGTACTTC.

This clonotype occurred a few times. The rearrangement links TRBV20-1 to TRBJ2-3, with 10 nucleotides matching TRBD2. V gave up 4 bases and J gave up 1 base; unmatched junction bases: 5. In germline, CDR1 is DFQATT, CDR2 SNEGSKA (reference sequence). This CDR3 comprises 15 residues. The CDR3 loop reads CSANKRGGRTDTQYF. CDR3 DNA: TGCAGTGCTAACAAGCGGGGGGGCCGCACAGATACGCAGTATTTT.

This clonotype has a handful of counts. The chain recombines TRBV9 with TRBJ2-1; 10 nucleotides align to TRBD2. Trimming took 0 bases from V and 5 from J; bases not matched to a gene: 5. In germline, CDR1 is SGDLS, CDR2 YYNGEE. The CDR3 consists of 16 residues. Here the CDR3 DNA reads TGTGCCAGCAGCGTAGCAGAGCGGGGGGGCCACAATGAGCAGTTCTTC. Translation gives CASSVAERGGHNEQFF.

The sample holds many counts of this clonotype. The chain uses TRBV5-1 and TRBJ1-1; D not resolved. V lost 0 bases and J lost 4, with 13 bases in between. This CDR3 spans 15 amino acids. Germline CDR1 is SGHRS and CDR2 is YFSETQ. CDR3 bases: TGCGCCAGCAGCTTGGATGCGGGTGTGATCACTGAAGCTTTCTTT. As protein: CASSLDAGVITEAFF.

The table lists this clonotype with many counts. This chain uses TRBV12-3 or TRBV12-4 with TRBJ2-3, with 7 bases identical to TRBD1. V dropped 6 bases and J dropped 4; count of bases not matched to a gene: 7. The CDR3 length is 14 residues. This chain's CDR3 is CASRRQGHADTQYF. The CDR3 bases are TGTGCCAGCAGAAGACAGGGTCACGCAGATACGCAGTATTTT.

The V gene is TRBV6-1, the J gene TRBJ2-3; D gene uncertain. The CDR3 runs 14 residues. The V gene's germline CDR1 is MNHNS and CDR2 SASEGT. V was clipped by 2 bases and J by 4 bases, with 10 bases between them. CDR3 in amino acids: CASSEMKGSDTQYF. The DNA of the CDR3 is TGTGCCAGCAGTGAAATGAAGGGATCAGATACGCAGTATTTT.

This clonotype was seen a few times. The CDR3 DNA reads TGTGCCAGCAGCCGGGGGGCGTTGAGCACTGAAGCTTTCTTT. It encodes CASSRGALSTEAFF. This chain links TRBV6-6 with TRBJ1-1; possible D gene TRBD1, 6 bases. The CDR3 spans 14 residues. V lost 6 bases to trimming and J lost 4 bases, with 15 bases between them. CDR1 and CDR2 (germline): MNHNY, SVGAGI (reference sequence).

This clonotype was recorded a few times. The V gene is TRBV10-3, the J gene TRBJ2-6; TRBD2 matches 9 bases. The CDR3 spans 18 residues. V dropped 0 bases and J dropped 2; count of bases not matched to a gene: 5. In germline, CDR1 is ENHRY, CDR2 SYGVKD. In nucleotides, the CDR3 is TGTGCCATCAGTGAGTCGCGGGGGGGGTTGGCTGGGGCCAACGTCCTGACTTTC. This translates into CAISESRGGLAGANVLTF.

This sequence joins TRBV18 and TRBJ1-1; D not certain. Germline CDR1 and CDR2: KGHSH and LQKENI. The CDR3 runs to 13 residues. V gave up 8 bases and J gave up 1 base, with 11 bases separating them. The CDR3 bases are TGTGCCAGCACCACTTACACGAACACTGAAGCTTTCTTT. Amino acids: CASTTYTNTEAFF.

The table lists this clonotype with a few counts. This chain connects TRBV4-3 to TRBJ1-3; D unresolved. Germline CDR1 is LGHNA and CDR2 is YSLEER. This CDR3 contains 16 residues. The V end lost 0 bases, the J end lost 2 bases, and 11 bases lay between the germline ends. The CDR3 bases are TGCGCCAGCAGCCAAGATTCCTCCGGTACTGGAAACACCATATATTTT. This gives the protein CASSQDSSGTGNTIYF.

This clonotype has ten or more counts. V and J are TRBV28 and TRBJ1-2; TRBD1 aligns across 7 bases. This CDR3 is built from 16 residues. CDR1 is MDHEN, CDR2 SYDVKM, per germline. V dropped 8 bases and J dropped 5; count of bases not matched to a gene: 17. CDR3 nucleotides: TGTGCCAGCCTCTATCCTACGGGAGGGACAGCTTATGGCTACACCTTC. Its protein is CASLYPTGGTAYGYTF.

This clonotype turned up a few times. V usage is TRBV28 and J usage is TRBJ2-3; 10 nucleotides match TRBD1. CDR1 and CDR2 from the germline V gene are MDHEN and SYDVKM. This CDR3 is built from 14 residues. After removal of 5 bases from V and 6 bases from J, the junction contained 5 bases not matched to a gene. The CDR3, as DNA: TGTGCCAGCAGTCGGGACAGGGGAGTGGATACGCAGTATTTT. Translation gives CASSRDRGVDTQYF.

This clonotype was counted at least ten times. The rearrangement uses TRBV27 and TRBJ1-5; 7 nucleotides align to TRBD1. This CDR3 is 14 amino acids long. Germline assignment: CDR1 MNHEY and CDR2 SMNVEV (reference sequence). Trimming cost V 7 bases and J 7 bases; bases outside gene matches: 10. CDR3 in amino acids: CASTILGQRQPQHF. In DNA, the CDR3 is TGTGCCAGCACCATACTGGGACAGCGGCAGCCCCAGCATTTT.

This clonotype was detected many times. The V gene is TRBV6-5, the J gene TRBJ1-2; D gene uncertain. The CDR3 runs to 16 residues. CDR1 is MNHEY, CDR2 SVGAGI, per germline. V was pared by 4 bases and J by 2 bases, with 17 bases between. The CDR3 DNA reads TGTGCCAGCAGTTTATCAGCACGGACTGCAAACTATGGCTACACCTTC. Its translation: CASSLSARTANYGYTF.

This clonotype has more than one count but fewer than ten. The chain carries TRBV28 and TRBJ2-3; TRBD1 agrees at 9 bases. From germline, CDR1 is MDHEN and CDR2 SYDVKM. The CDR3 covers 18 residues. With V trimmed by 6 bases and J by 2 bases, 15 bases remained unmatched. The CDR3 region has the DNA TGTGCCAGCAGCTCCGGGACAGGGCATCCCGCTGACACAGATACGCAGTATTTT. Amino acid sequence: CASSSGTGHPADTDTQYF.

This clonotype was seen only a few times. V usage is TRBV4-3 and J usage is TRBJ2-1; no clear D gene. CDR3 length: 17 amino acids. Germline V gene lookup returns CDR1 LGHNA and CDR2 YSLEER. V was cut by 0 bases and J by 0 bases, with 12 bases left in between. CDR3 sequence: CASSQEVPESSYNEQFF. The CDR3 nucleotides are TGCGCCAGCAGCCAAGAGGTGCCCGAAAGCTCCTACAATGAGCAGTTCTTC.

Ten or more counts support this clonotype. V usage is TRBV29-1 and J usage is TRBJ1-4; no definite D call. The CDR3 is 13 amino acids. Trimming removed 4 bases from V and 8 bases from J, with 14 bases in between. The germline V gene has CDR1 SQVTM and CDR2 ANQGSEA. This CDR3 is CSVVEGFGEKLFF. DNA for the CDR3: TGCAGCGTTGTTGAAGGGTTCGGAGAAAAACTGTTTTTT. Full variable domain (remainder filled in from reference TRBV29-1 and TRBJ1-4): SAVISQKPSRDICQRGTSLTIQCQVDSQVTMMFWYRQQPGQSLTLIATANQGSEATYESGFVIDKFPISRPNLTFSTLTVSNMSPEDSSIYLCSVVEGFGEKLFFGSGTQLSVL.

This clonotype has more than one count but fewer than ten. The gene calls are TRBV25-1 and TRBJ2-1; 11 bases match TRBD2. Germline V gives CDR1 MGHDK, CDR2 SYGVNS. This CDR3 is 14 amino acids long. V lost 6 bases to trimming and J lost 3 bases; unmatched junction nucleotides: 1. CDR3 loop: CASRGLADYNEQFF. DNA of the CDR3: TGTGCCAGCAGGGGACTAGCGGACTACAATGAGCAGTTCTTC.

This clonotype was recorded many times. V and J are TRBV12-3 or TRBV12-4 and TRBJ1-1; D is possibly TRBD1 (6 bases). The ends were cut back, 4 bases at V and 6 bases at J, with 12 bases in the middle. The CDR3 spans 13 residues. The CDR3 DNA reads as TGTGCCAGCAGTTGGGGGGGCTTACCTGAAGCTTTCTTT. Protein: CASSWGGLPEAFF.

This clonotype appeared many times. The chain is built from TRBV6-5 and TRBJ1-6, with D uncertain. The V end was cut by 7 bases, the J end by 6 bases, with 16 bases between. CDR3 length: 15 amino acids. CDR1 and CDR2 from the germline V gene are MNHEY and SVGAGI. CDR3 protein: CASTIGSPVNSPLHF. The CDR3 DNA follows: TGTGCCAGCACAATTGGGTCACCAGTTAATTCACCCCTCCACTTT.